The 28 T cell receptor beta chains presented below share a single source sample, sequenced in a study of blood T cells in healthy people across ages. Then a second PCR, running roughly 7 to 11 cycles, was carried out with a sample-barcoded 5' primer and a J-beta primer mix. TCRdb ran MiXCR on the 5' RACE reads and lists one entry per CDR3 protein. Of roughly 1,700,000 distinct CDR3 sequences in the sample, approximately 30% were seen once. The sequenced sample consisted of blood. These receptors were collected from a woman in her 30s in good health.

On this clonotype itself: Just one base apart from a much larger clone, this may be a read error. The V gene is TRBV5-1, the J gene TRBJ2-4; D could derive from TRBD1 or TRBD2 (5 bases each). Near its end, the DNA agrees better with TRBJ2-7, so the J call may be wrong. The germline CDR1 and CDR2 sequences are SGHRS and YFSETQ. CDR3 length equals 15 residues. The CDR3 protein is CAGSLDGTQGTEQYF. Here the CDR3 DNA reads TGCGCCGGCAGCTTGGATGGGACGCAAGGAACCGAGCAGTACTTC.

The genes are TRBV5-1 and TRBJ2-1; 9 bases are shared with TRBD2. This CDR3 has 17 amino acids. Per germline, CDR1 SGHRS and CDR2 YFSETQ. V shed 3 bases, J shed 0 bases, and the junction held 7 bases outside the gene matches. CDR3 loop: CASSWASGVSSYNEQFF. The CDR3 DNA is TGCGCCAGCAGCTGGGCTAGCGGGGTTAGCTCCTACAATGAGCAGTTCTTC.

This clonotype occurred many times. The chain combines TRBV3-1 with TRBJ2-1; no firm D call. V was trimmed by 7 bases and J by 4 bases, leaving 5 bases between them. Germline-derived CDR1 and CDR2 are LGHDT and YNNKEL (reference sequence). The CDR3 length is 11 residues. The CDR3 region is CASKGYNEQFF. The CDR3 nucleotides are TGTGCCAGCAAAGGTTACAATGAGCAGTTCTTC.

V and J are TRBV5-1 and TRBJ2-3; D possibly corresponds to TRBD2 (6 bases). Germline V gene data show CDR1 as SGHRS and CDR2 as YFSETQ. V lost 0 bases and J lost 5, with 13 bases in between. This CDR3 is built from 15 residues. CDR3 amino acids: CASSLESLGRDTQYF. CDR3 DNA sequence: TGCGCCAGCAGCTTGGAGTCACTCGGGAGAGATACGCAGTATTTT.

In this sample, this clonotype turned up once. The CDR3 reads CASSLDQGALSNYGYTF. The CDR3 bases are TGTGCCAGCAGCTTAGACCAGGGGGCATTGAGCAACTATGGCTACACCTTC. The chain joins TRBV11-2 to TRBJ1-2; TRBD1 aligns across 8 bases. The CDR3 extends over 17 amino acids. The germline gives CDR1 SGHAT, CDR2 FQNNGV. Trimming cost V 0 bases and J 2 bases; bases outside gene matches: 8. The full variable domain, rest sourced from reference TRBV11-2 and TRBJ1-2, is EAGVAQSPRYKIIEKRQSVAFWCNPISGHATLYWYQQILGQGPKLLIQFQNNGVVDDSQLPKDRFSAERLKGVDSTLKIQPAKLEDSAVYLCASSLDQGALSNYGYTFGSGTRLTVV.

The genes are TRBV20-1 and TRBJ2-3, with D possibly matching TRBD2 (6 bases). CDR3 length: 18 residues. V lost 2 bases and J lost 2, with 23 bases in between. Germline CDR1 is DFQATT and CDR2 is SNEGSKA (reference sequence). This CDR3 reads CSARRRLAVRLFTDTQYF. The CDR3 DNA reads as TGCAGTGCTAGAAGAAGGTTAGCGGTTCGGCTATTCACAGATACGCAGTATTTT.

In its sample, this clonotype was seen many times. The chain uses TRBV19 and TRBJ2-7; no definite D call. Deletions cut 3 bases from V and 0 bases from J, with 12 bases between. The CDR3 spans 15 residues. Per the germline V gene, CDR1 is LNHDA and CDR2 is SQIVND (reference sequence). CDR3 nucleotide sequence: TGTGCCAGTAGTATTGTAGGGTATTCCTCCTACGAGCAGTACTTC. Translated, it gives CASSIVGYSSYEQYF.

The chain uses TRBV7-2 and TRBJ2-5; a possible D gene is TRBD1 (6 bases). Germline CDR1 and CDR2: SGHTA and FQGNSA. This CDR3 is 15 amino acids long. V dropped 2 bases and J dropped 1 base, with 11 bases sitting between them. CDR3 amino acids: CASSLMGASQETQYF. The CDR3 coding sequence is TGTGCCAGCAGCTTAATGGGGGCATCCCAAGAGACCCAGTACTTC. Based on the CDR3 plus reference TRBV7-2 and TRBJ2-5, the full variable domain is GAGVSQSPSNKVTEKGKDVELRCDPISGHTALYWYRQSLGQGLEFLIYFQGNSAPDKSGLPSDRFSAERTGGSVSTLTIQRTQQEDSAVYLCASSLMGASQETQYFGPGTRLLVL.

The chain links TRBV6-5 to TRBJ2-5; 10 positions agree with TRBD2. Trimming at V came to 2 bases and at J to 5 bases, leaving 17 bases not matched to a gene. This CDR3 has 19 residues. The V gene's germline CDR1 is MNHEY and CDR2 SVGAGI. The CDR3 is CASSYGKKGAAGGQETQYF. The CDR3 bases are TGTGCCAGCAGTTACGGAAAGAAAGGAGCAGCGGGGGGGCAGGAGACCCAGTACTTC.

The gene calls are TRBV7-2 and TRBJ2-7; D is perhaps TRBD1 (6 bases). Germline CDR1 is SGHTA and CDR2 is FQGNSA. The V gene lost 1 base and the J gene lost 4 bases, with 11 bases spanning the gap. CDR3 size: 14 residues. CDR3 sequence reads: CASSLVGQRYEQYF. DNA of the CDR3: TGTGCCAGCAGCTTAGTCGGACAGAGGTACGAGCAGTACTTC.

This clonotype was seen repeatedly, ten times or more. One end of the junction fails to match germline, which may point to a read error. This rearrangement joins TRBV5-1 to TRBJ2-1; no clear D. Germline CDR1 reads SGHRS; CDR2 reads YFSETQ. The CDR3 runs to 12 residues. Written as DNA, the CDR3 is TGCGCCAGCAGCTCCCACTACAACGAGCAGTTCTTC. This gives the protein CASSSHYNEQFF.

The chain employs TRBV28 and TRBJ2-6, with 8 bases fitting TRBD1. The CDR3 runs to 16 residues. V was pared by 5 bases and J by 2 bases, with 5 bases of the junction left unmatched. The germline gives CDR1 MDHEN, CDR2 SYDVKM. CDR3 amino acids: CASSVQQGAGANVLTF. Written as DNA, the CDR3 is TGTGCCAGCAGTGTACAACAGGGGGCTGGGGCCAACGTCCTGACTTTC.

This clonotype was recorded a few times. The chain uses TRBV5-1 and TRBJ1-1; tentatively, D is TRBD1 (6 bases). CDR3 length: 15 residues. Trimming shortened V by 1 base and J by 5 bases, and 15 bases separated the two germline ends. Germline V gene data show CDR1 as SGHRS and CDR2 as YFSETQ. The DNA for the CDR3 is TGCGCCAGCAGCTTGTCGTCCTCCAGGGGTACTGAAGCTTTCTTT. Amino acids: CASSLSSSRGTEAFF.

V usage is TRBV4-3 and J usage is TRBJ2-5, with a possible D match to TRBD2 (6 bases). V lost 0 bases and J lost 5, with 16 bases in between. CDR3 length: 16 residues. CDR1 is LGHNA, CDR2 YSLEER, per germline. CDR3 sequence (DNA): TGCGCCAGCAGCCAAGATTTCGGGGGATTCGGGGAGACCCAGTACTTC. Its translation is CASSQDFGGFGETQYF.

This clonotype has only a few counts. The chain has TRBV7-2 and TRBJ1-5; TRBD1 is a possible D gene (6 bases). V lost 5 bases to trimming and J lost 0 bases, with 17 bases between them. Germline V lookup: CDR1 SGHTA, CDR2 FQGNSA. The CDR3 length is 17 residues. This CDR3 reads CASSPGQRFYSNQPQHF. The CDR3 DNA is TGTGCCAGCAGCCCAGGACAGCGATTCTATAGCAATCAGCCCCAGCATTTT.

This clonotype was seen a handful of times. The chain links TRBV20-1 to TRBJ2-3; 14 bases match TRBD2. The CDR3 sequence is 16 residues long. Trimming at V came to 6 bases and at J to 5 bases, leaving 10 bases not matched to a gene. Germline CDR1 reads DFQATT; CDR2 reads SNEGSKA (reference sequence). The CDR3 region has the DNA TGCAGTGCAGGGACTAGCGGGAGTCGGCTTGGAGATACGCAGTATTTT. Amino acids: CSAGTSGSRLGDTQYF.

This clonotype has a count of ten or more. V gene TRBV2 combines with J gene TRBJ1-5; unclear D gene. The CDR3 length is 17 residues. Germline V gives CDR1 SNHLY, CDR2 FYNNEI. V gave up 3 bases and J gave up 1 base, with 16 bases separating them. CDR3 residues: CASSERADPRSNQPQHF. The DNA for the CDR3 is TGTGCCAGCAGTGAGAGGGCAGACCCCAGGAGCAATCAGCCCCAGCATTTT.

This rearrangement joins TRBV3-1 to TRBJ1-4; TRBD1 might be the D (5 bases). The CDR3 spans 14 residues. CDR1 is LGHDT and CDR2 is YNNKEL in the germline V gene (reference sequence). Deletions cut 2 bases from V and 9 bases from J, with 13 bases between. The CDR3 bases are TGTGCCAGCAGCCAAAGGGGAGAGGTGAAAAAACTGTTTTTT. Translating it yields CASSQRGEVKKLFF.

This clonotype was counted ten times or more. This chain connects TRBV18 to TRBJ1-2; no firm D call. V lost 3 bases to trimming and J lost 2 bases, with 7 bases between them. The CDR3 contains 13 residues. The germline CDR1 and CDR2 sequences are KGHSH and LQKENI. Here the CDR3 DNA reads TGTGCCAGCTCACCCCCGGCCAACTATGGCTACACCTTC. It translates to CASSPPANYGYTF.

This clonotype was counted only a few times. The chain links TRBV28 to TRBJ2-3; D is uncertain. V was shortened by 4 bases and J by 0 bases, with 14 bases between the two germline ends. The CDR3 contains 16 residues. Germline assignment: CDR1 MDHEN and CDR2 SYDVKM. For the CDR3, the DNA is TGTGCCAGCAGTTCACACCCTCGAGCTAGCACAGATACGCAGTATTTT. This translates into CASSSHPRASTDTQYF.

As for this clonotype: The junction shows a germline mismatch at one end, possibly a read error. CDR3 residues: CSARGTGGANVYGHTF. In DNA, the CDR3 is TGCAGTGCTCGAGGGACAGGGGGCGCGAATGTTTATGGCCACACCTTC. The rearrangement uses TRBV20-1 and TRBJ1-2; 12 positions match TRBD1. This CDR3 is 16 amino acids long. The germline CDR1 and CDR2 sequences are DFQATT and SNEGSKA (reference sequence).

The chain joins TRBV4-1 to TRBJ1-2; the D is unclear. The germline V and J ends were trimmed by 4 bases and 1 base, with 10 bases remaining between them. Per germline, CDR1 MGHRA and CDR2 YSYEKL. The CDR3 is 14 amino acids. As DNA, the CDR3 is TGCGCCAGCAGCCCCGAGCGGGTTAACTATGGCTACACCTTC. It yields the protein CASSPERVNYGYTF.

The gene calls are TRBV11-2 and TRBJ1-1; 10 bases are a match to TRBD1. Trimming removed 1 base from V and 4 bases from J; junction bases left unmatched: 3. The CDR3 is 15 residues long. Germline loops: CDR1 SGHAT, CDR2 FQNNGV. CDR3 DNA: TGTGCCAGCAGCTTAGCGACAGGGGGCGGCACTGAAGCTTTCTTT. This gives the protein CASSLATGGGTEAFF. Drawing the rest from reference TRBV11-2 and TRBJ1-1, the complete variable domain is EAGVAQSPRYKIIEKRQSVAFWCNPISGHATLYWYQQILGQGPKLLIQFQNNGVVDDSQLPKDRFSAERLKGVDSTLKIQPAKLEDSAVYLCASSLATGGGTEAFFGQGTRLTVV.

At least ten counts were recorded for this clonotype. This chain connects TRBV4-1 to TRBJ2-1; TRBD2 might be the D (6 bases). CDR3 length: 12 residues. Per germline, CDR1 MGHRA and CDR2 YSYEKL. V was pared by 6 bases and J by 15 bases, with 18 bases between. The CDR3 here is CASSPNGGRGFF. In nucleotides, the CDR3 is TGCGCCAGCAGTCCTAACGGGGGACGGGGGTTCTTC.

The V gene is TRBV24-1, the J gene TRBJ2-7, with 10 bases lining up with TRBD2. CDR1 is KGHDR, CDR2 SFDVKD, per germline. The V gene end was trimmed by 9 bases and the J gene end by 10 bases; junction bases not matched to a gene: 11. The CDR3 runs 13 residues. This CDR3 is CATQAGGREIQYF. The CDR3, as DNA: TGTGCCACCCAAGCGGGGGGGCGGGAGATCCAGTACTTC.

In DNA, the CDR3 is TGTGCCAGCGCCGAGCCCTACCCCTATGGCTACACCTTC. Protein: CASAEPYPYGYTF. V and J are TRBV7-9 and TRBJ1-2, with unresolved D. From germline, CDR1 is SEHNR and CDR2 FQNEAQ (reference sequence). The V end lost 8 bases, the J end lost 4 bases, and 14 bases lay between the germline ends. CDR3 size: 13 residues. Complete variable domain (other parts from reference TRBV7-9 and TRBJ1-2): DTGVSQNPRHKITKRGQNVTFRCDPISEHNRLYWYRQTLGQGPEFLTYFQNEAQLEKSRLLSDRFSAERPKGSFSTLEIQRTEQGDSAMYLCASAEPYPYGYTFGSGTRLTVV.

This clonotype was seen a few times. This CDR3 is CASSQRRLAVQETQYF. The CDR3 bases are TGTGCCAGCAGCCAGCGGCGACTAGCGGTACAAGAGACCCAGTACTTC. V gene TRBV7-6 combines with J gene TRBJ2-5, with 9 bases aligning to TRBD2. V lost 5 bases and J lost 2; bases outside the gene matches: 9. The CDR3 is 16 residues long. CDR1 and CDR2 from the germline V gene are SGHVS and FNYEAQ.

The chain uses TRBV20-1 and TRBJ2-5; the match to TRBD2 covers 16 bases. Germline CDR1 is DFQATT and CDR2 is SNEGSKA (reference sequence). V lost 3 bases and J lost 4; bases outside the gene matches: 2. This CDR3 has 15 amino acids. For the CDR3, the DNA is TGCAGTGCTAGGGGACTAGCGGGAGGGGGAGAGACCCAGTACTTC. Translated: CSARGLAGGGETQYF.